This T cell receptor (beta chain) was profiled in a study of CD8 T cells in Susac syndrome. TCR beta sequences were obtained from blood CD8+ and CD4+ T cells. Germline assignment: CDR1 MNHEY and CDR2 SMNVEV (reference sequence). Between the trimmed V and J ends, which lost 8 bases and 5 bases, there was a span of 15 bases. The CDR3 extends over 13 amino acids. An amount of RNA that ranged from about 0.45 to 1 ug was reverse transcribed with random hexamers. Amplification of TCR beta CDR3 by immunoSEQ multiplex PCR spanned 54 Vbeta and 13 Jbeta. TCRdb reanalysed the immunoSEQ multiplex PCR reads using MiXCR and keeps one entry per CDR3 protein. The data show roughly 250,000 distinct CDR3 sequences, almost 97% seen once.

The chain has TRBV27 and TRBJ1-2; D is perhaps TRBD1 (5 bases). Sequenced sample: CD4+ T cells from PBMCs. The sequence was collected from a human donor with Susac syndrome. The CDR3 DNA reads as TGTGCCAGCGCTCGACAGAGCCATTATGGCTACACCTTC. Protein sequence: CASARQSHYGYTF.